This TCR beta chain stems from a study of neurological immune-mediated disorders. Study-wide points: TCR clonal expansion peaked in HTLV-1-associated myelopathy patients and was lowest in multiple sclerosis patients.

This clonotype was recorded many times. Its specificity is unknown. The junction does not match germline at one end; this may be a read error. TCRdb re-derived calls from the 5' RACE reads in MiXCR, one entry per CDR3 protein. The sample contains tens of thousands of distinct CDR3 sequences, about 10% of which appear only once. Time point specified: longitudinal time-point 1 (baseline). Germline CDR1 SGHRS, CDR2 YFSETQ. There are 13 residues in the CDR3. The source material was PBMCs. This chain uses TRBV5-1 with TRBJ2-1; 8 nucleotides match TRBD1. The TCR comes from a male donor with HTLV-1-associated myelopathy (HAM/TSP). The DNA for the CDR3 is TGCGCCAGCAGTTTGGACAGGGTAGATGAGCAGTTCTTC. It encodes CASSLDRVDEQFF.